A single sample gave rise to the 28 T cell receptor beta chains below, sequenced in a study of T cells in Graves' hyperthyroidism and ophthalmopathy. Amplification targeted TCR beta CDR3 regions from RNA transcripts. The HTBI primer set drove a first-round RT-PCR of the TCR CDR3. MiXCR, run by TCRdb on the multiplex PCR reads, gives a single entry per CDR3 protein. The sample consists of about 400,000 distinct CDR3 sequences, over 10% of them appearing once. The material sequenced was blood. Receptors originate from a woman aged 18-29 years with Graves' hyperthyroidism.

There are many counts of this clonotype. The CDR3 DNA reads as TGTGCCAGCAGCCCGGGACTCAATACGCAGTATTTT. Amino acids: CASSPGLNTQYF. The chain uses TRBV12-3 or TRBV12-4 and TRBJ2-3, with D possibly matching TRBD2 (6 bases). The CDR3 is 12 residues long. Trimming removed 6 bases at V and 7 bases at J, with 11 bases between.

This clonotype was found many times. V and J are TRBV7-2 and TRBJ1-2; TRBD1 might be the D (6 bases). V lost 3 bases, J lost 5 bases, and 16 bases lay in between. This CDR3 is 15 amino acids long. CDR1 is SGHTA, CDR2 FQGNSA, per germline. CDR3 coding DNA: TGTGCCAGCAGCTTTCCGGAGGGACACATTTATGGCTACACCTTC. This translates into CASSFPEGHIYGYTF.

This clonotype was detected a few times. The J gene is TRBJ1-2, the V gene TRBV7-2, with TRBD1 as a possible D gene (5 bases). The CDR3 spans 14 residues. CDR1 and CDR2 from the germline V gene are SGHTA and FQGNSA. V lost 5 bases and J lost 6, with 16 bases in between. CDR3 DNA sequence: TGTGCCAGCAGCCCCGGGGGGGAGGCCAATGGCTACACCTTC. Amino acids: CASSPGGEANGYTF.

This clonotype appeared many times. The V call is TRBV20-1, the J call TRBJ1-5; 7 nucleotides align to TRBD1. CDR3 length: 15 amino acids. The trim removed 5 bases at V and 4 bases at J, leaving 11 bases unmatched. The germline gives CDR1 DFQATT, CDR2 SNEGSKA (reference sequence). The CDR3 is CSAYTPGTANQPQHF. The CDR3 DNA reads TGCAGTGCTTACACTCCCGGGACAGCTAATCAGCCCCAGCATTTT.

This clonotype was seen many times. The chain joins TRBV11-1 to TRBJ2-5; 9 nucleotides agree with TRBD2. Germline trimming cut 1 base from V and 4 bases from J; bases unmatched to any gene: 4. Germline assignment: CDR1 SGHAT and CDR2 FQDESV (reference sequence). The CDR3 runs to 15 residues. CDR3 coding DNA: TGTGCCAGCAGCTTAGAGACTAGCGGAGGAGAGACCCAGTACTTC. This sequence encodes CASSLETSGGETQYF.

This clonotype was seen repeatedly, ten times or more. The rearrangement links TRBV27 to TRBJ2-5, with 8 positions matching TRBD2. This CDR3 has 17 residues. After removal of 5 bases from V and 1 base from J, the junction contained 12 bases not matched to a gene. Germline CDR1 is MNHEY and CDR2 is SMNVEV (reference sequence). CDR3 amino acids: CASSRVRGREGQETQYF. The CDR3 nucleotides read TGTGCCAGCAGTCGGGTGAGGGGACGGGAGGGCCAAGAGACCCAGTACTTC.

The chain uses TRBV5-1 and TRBJ2-7; 12 bases are a match to TRBD1. CDR1 is SGHRS and CDR2 is YFSETQ in the germline V gene. J was trimmed by 5 bases and V by 3 bases; bases with no gene match: 3. The CDR3 runs 14 residues. The CDR3 DNA follows: TGCGCCAGCAGCTCAGGGACAGGGGGCCACGAGCAGTACTTC. Translated, it gives CASSSGTGGHEQYF. Filled out from reference TRBV5-1 and TRBJ2-7, the complete variable domain reads KAGVTQTPRYLIKTRGQQVTLSCSPISGHRSVSWYQQTPGQGLQFLFEYFSETQRNKGNFPGRFSGRQFSNSRSEMNVSTLELGDSALYLCASSSGTGGHEQYFGPGTRLTVT.

In regard to this clonotype: A much bigger clone sits one base away, suggesting this may be a read error. This chain links TRBV4-1 with TRBJ1-1; TRBD1 is a possible D gene (6 bases). V was trimmed by 5 bases and J by 0 bases, leaving 13 bases between them. The CDR3 contains 15 residues. The germline CDR1 and CDR2 sequences are MGHRA and YSYEKL. CDR3 protein: CASSFYGGMNTEAFF. CDR3 DNA sequence: TGCGCCAGCAGCTTCTATGGGGGCATGAACACTGAAGCTTTCTTT.

Ten or more counts support this clonotype. V is TRBV12-3 or TRBV12-4 and J is TRBJ1-1, with a tentative D call TRBD1 (5 bases). The CDR3 length is 15 residues. The ends were cut back, 6 bases at V and 1 base at J, with 15 bases in the middle. CDR3 sequence reads: CASRILTGWNTEAFF. Written as DNA, the CDR3 is TGTGCCAGCAGAATCCTAACAGGATGGAACACTGAAGCTTTCTTT.

The chain is built from TRBV18 and TRBJ1-2; TRBD1 matches 9 bases. In germline, CDR1 is KGHSH, CDR2 LQKENI. The CDR3 consists of 14 residues. Trimming cost V 4 bases and J 7 bases; bases outside gene matches: 7. CDR3 sequence reads: CASSLWTGDRGYTF. The CDR3 nucleotides are TGTGCCAGCTCACTCTGGACAGGGGATCGTGGCTACACCTTC.

The chain recombines TRBV6-5 with TRBJ1-2; 10 bases are shared with TRBD1. This CDR3 has 16 residues. The germline V gene has CDR1 MNHEY and CDR2 SVGAGI. V shed 1 base and J 4 bases; nucleotides not matched to a gene: 6. Here the CDR3 reads CASSYYATGGSYGYTF. In DNA, the CDR3 is TGTGCCAGCAGTTACTATGCGACAGGGGGCTCCTATGGCTACACCTTC.

The table lists this clonotype with many counts. V and J are TRBV5-1 and TRBJ2-2, with D unresolved. Deletions cut 0 bases from V and 0 bases from J, with 9 bases between. CDR1 is SGHRS and CDR2 is YFSETQ in the germline V gene. The CDR3 runs 16 residues. The CDR3 DNA reads as TGCGCCAGCAGCTTGGCCGGTACCACGAACACCGGGGAGCTGTTTTTT. This encodes CASSLAGTTNTGELFF.

Ten or more counts support this clonotype. The chain combines TRBV7-2 with TRBJ1-3; D gene unclear. Trimming removed 8 bases from V and 4 bases from J, with 24 bases in between. Germline assignment: CDR1 SGHTA and CDR2 FQGNSA. The CDR3 is 17 amino acids. Written as DNA, the CDR3 is TGTGCCAGCGGGCTAGGGTTCAGAGGCGGGTCGGGAAACACCATATATTTT. The encoded protein is CASGLGFRGGSGNTIYF.

This clonotype was seen only a few times. V usage is TRBV15 and J usage is TRBJ1-3; 9 bases map to TRBD1. In germline, CDR1 is LNHNV, CDR2 YYDKDF (reference sequence). V lost 3 bases, J lost 5 bases, and 11 bases stayed unmatched. The CDR3 extends over 17 amino acids. CDR3 coding DNA: TGTGCCACCAGCAGGGGGGACAGGGAACTCTGGAGAAACACCATATATTTT. Translating gives CATSRGDRELWRNTIYF.

CDR3 nucleotides: TGTGCCAGCCGGGCCCTAGAGAACACCGGGGAGCTGTTTTTT. Amino acids: CASRALENTGELFF. The chain employs TRBV13 and TRBJ2-2; D gene ambiguous. CDR1 and CDR2 (germline): PRHDT, FYEKMQ (reference sequence). Trimming shortened V by 8 bases and J by 1 base, and 11 bases separated the two germline ends. CDR3 length equals 14 residues.

This clonotype showed up many times. The chain has TRBV6-1 and TRBJ2-3; 8 bases agree with TRBD1. CDR3 length: 15 residues. From germline, CDR1 is MNHNS and CDR2 SASEGT. With 2 bases clipped from V and 6 bases from J, the junction kept 7 bases outside the gene matches. Here the CDR3 DNA reads TGTGCCAGCAGTGAAATGCTGACAGGGGTGGATACGCAGTATTTT. Its protein is CASSEMLTGVDTQYF.

This clonotype was recorded at least ten times. This chain uses TRBV3-1 with TRBJ1-3, with D unresolved. Germline values: CDR1 LGHDT, CDR2 YNNKEL (reference sequence). The CDR3 runs to 16 residues. Trimming pared 1 base from V and 4 bases from J, leaving 14 bases between. The CDR3 coding sequence is TGTGCCAGCAGCCAAGGCACCGCTCCCCTAGGAAACACCATATATTTT. Translating gives CASSQGTAPLGNTIYF. The full variable domain, its missing parts supplied by reference TRBV3-1 and TRBJ1-3, is DTAVSQTPKYLVTQMGNDKSIKCEQNLGHDTMYWYKQDSKKFLKIMFSYNNKELIINETVPNRFSPKSPDKAHLNLHINSLELGDSAVYFCASSQGTAPLGNTIYFGEGSWLTVV.

Ten or more counts support this clonotype. The chain combines TRBV27 with TRBJ1-5; unclear D gene. The CDR3 contains 13 residues. V was clipped by 5 bases and J by 8 bases, with 13 bases between them. From germline, CDR1 is MNHEY and CDR2 SMNVEV (reference sequence). CDR3 nucleotides: TGTGCCAGCAGTCCTGTCGGATTTGAGCCCCAGCATTTT. Protein: CASSPVGFEPQHF.

This chain links TRBV6-6 with TRBJ2-5, with D perhaps TRBD2 (6 bases). The germline CDR1 and CDR2 sequences are MNHNY and SVGAGI (reference sequence). Deletions cut 0 bases from V and 3 bases from J, with 17 bases between. There are 17 residues in the CDR3. The CDR3 nucleotides read TGTGCCAGCAGTTACTCGGATTTAGTCGGGGGAAAAGAGACCCAGTACTTC. Translated: CASSYSDLVGGKETQYF.

This clonotype has a handful of counts. This chain connects TRBV27 to TRBJ2-7; maybe TRBD1 (5 bases). The ends were cut back, 2 bases at V and 0 bases at J, with 11 bases in the middle. Germline V gives CDR1 MNHEY, CDR2 SMNVEV (reference sequence). The CDR3 runs 15 residues. CDR3 sequence reads: CASSLGAGASYEQYF. The CDR3 DNA follows: TGTGCCAGCAGTTTAGGGGCAGGCGCCTCCTACGAGCAGTACTTC.

This clonotype was detected ten times or more. The chain employs TRBV12-3 or TRBV12-4 and TRBJ2-2; 9 bases line up with TRBD2. V shed 6 bases and J 6 bases; nucleotides not matched to a gene: 11. The CDR3 runs to 16 residues. CDR3 bases: TGTGCCAGCAGGGGCACCGGGACTAGCTTCCCCGGGGAGCTGTTTTTT. Translation: CASRGTGTSFPGELFF.

In this sample, this clonotype turned up a few times. It may be a read error: a sequence one base away is much more abundant. The chain combines TRBV7-8 with TRBJ2-2, with TRBD1 identical over 8 bases. Germline CDR1 is SGHVS and CDR2 is FQNEAQ. With V trimmed by 5 bases and J by 7 bases, 9 bases remained unmatched. This CDR3 has 15 amino acids. In DNA form, the CDR3 reads TGTGCCAGCAGCCGCCGGACAGGGAGCGTCGGGGAGCTGTTTTTT. This encodes CASSRRTGSVGELFF.

This clonotype occurred a few times. V and J are TRBV28 and TRBJ2-2, with a tentative D call TRBD2 (5 bases). The CDR3 covers 15 residues. Trimming took off 3 bases at V and 3 bases at J, with 11 bases between the two ends. Per the germline V gene, CDR1 is MDHEN and CDR2 is SYDVKM. CDR3 DNA sequence: TGTGCCAGCAGTTTTTTTGAGGGTGACACCGGGGAGCTGTTTTTT. It translates to CASSFFEGDTGELFF.

In its sample, this clonotype was seen many times. This chain connects TRBV6-2 or TRBV6-3 to TRBJ2-1; tentative D call: TRBD2 (6 bases). Germline assignment: CDR1 MNHEY and CDR2 SVGEGT. Trimming shortened V by 4 bases and J by 4 bases, and 11 bases separated the two germline ends. The length of the CDR3 is 14 residues. The CDR3 nucleotides read TGTGCCAGCAGTTCGGGACTGGCATACAATGAGCAGTTCTTC. It yields the protein CASSSGLAYNEQFF.

This clonotype was seen more than once but under ten times. This chain joins TRBV28 and TRBJ2-2; 8 nucleotides match TRBD2. The V gene's germline CDR1 is MDHEN and CDR2 SYDVKM. V gave up 2 bases and J gave up 6 bases; unmatched junction bases: 8. The CDR3 consists of 16 residues. The CDR3 here is CASSLIGAGGAGELFF. CDR3 in DNA: TGTGCCAGCAGTTTAATCGGGGCGGGGGGCGCCGGGGAGCTGTTTTTT.

In its sample, this clonotype was seen many times. V and J are TRBV6-1 and TRBJ1-6; TRBD1 aligns across 7 bases. This CDR3 contains 16 residues. Germline CDR1 MNHNS, CDR2 SASEGT. The trim removed 6 bases at V and 9 bases at J, leaving 14 bases unmatched. The CDR3 is CASRGTGAAGVSPLHF. CDR3 coding DNA: TGTGCCAGCAGGGGAACAGGGGCTGCAGGGGTTTCACCCCTCCACTTT.

As regards this clonotype: Lacking the conserved final phenylalanine or tryptophan, this CDR3 likely reflects a read error. CDR3 coding DNA: TGTGCCAGCAGTTGGGGGCGGATGAACACTGAAGCTTTCCTT. It is translated as CASSWGRMNTEAFL. The V and J genes are TRBV6-2 or TRBV6-3 and TRBJ1-1; tentative D call: TRBD1 (6 bases). This CDR3 contains 14 residues. V dropped 4 bases and J dropped 0 bases, with 9 bases sitting between them. CDR1 is MNHEY and CDR2 is SVGEGT in the germline V gene.

In its sample, this clonotype was seen many times. The CDR3 loop reads CASSPSGRGGQPQHF. The CDR3 coding sequence is TGTGCCAGCAGTCCCTCGGGCAGGGGAGGCCAGCCCCAGCATTTT. This sequence joins TRBV28 and TRBJ1-5; possible D gene TRBD1, 6 bases. Germline CDR1 MDHEN, CDR2 SYDVKM. The CDR3 spans 15 residues. V was clipped by 5 bases and J by 7 bases, with 18 bases between them.